The 19 T cell receptor beta chains given below trace back to one sample, sequenced in a study of T cell repertoires in cytomegalovirus infection. TCRdb ran MiXCR on the reads and lists one entry per CDR3 protein. The sample includes 250,000 or so distinct CDR3 sequences, 12% of them seen just once. Specimen: PBMCs. The source of these receptors is a human donor in good health (CMV status not recorded). Some clones in this sample may be carry-over from other donors' samples.

The sample holds many counts of this clonotype. The chain employs TRBV14 and TRBJ2-7; 9 nucleotides line up with TRBD2. From germline, CDR1 is SGHDN and CDR2 FVKESK. Trimming cost V 4 bases and J 4 bases; bases outside gene matches: 14. The CDR3 is 17 amino acids. The CDR3 region has the DNA TGTGCCAGCAGCCCGGGAGGGCTAGCGGGAATCAAGTACGAGCAGTACTTC. Amino acids: CASSPGGLAGIKYEQYF.

This clonotype was observed a few times. The CDR3 protein is CSAGRLAEFTDTQYF. The CDR3, as DNA: TGCAGTGCCGGGAGACTAGCGGAGTTCACAGATACGCAGTATTTT. The chain has TRBV20-1 and TRBJ2-3; 9 nucleotides match TRBD2. This CDR3 spans 15 amino acids. V trimming: 6 bases; J trimming: 2 bases; junction bases outside the gene matches: 9. Germline CDR1 is DFQATT and CDR2 is SNEGSKA (reference sequence).

This clonotype was recorded many times. The chain is built from TRBV7-2 and TRBJ1-2, with a weak D call TRBD1 (5 bases). The CDR3 runs 11 residues. Germline V gene data show CDR1 as SGHTA and CDR2 as FQGNSA. V lost 5 bases to trimming and J lost 7 bases, with 8 bases between them. The CDR3, as DNA: TGTGCCAGCAGCGCGGGGGTTGGCTACACCTTC. Translation gives CASSAGVGYTF.

This clonotype was counted at least ten times. V gene TRBV19 combines with J gene TRBJ1-6, with 8 bases identical to TRBD1. Per the germline V gene, CDR1 is LNHDA and CDR2 is SQIVND (reference sequence). With 7 bases clipped from V and 7 bases from J, the junction kept 9 bases outside the gene matches. This CDR3 contains 15 residues. The CDR3 region is CASTPGQGGNSPLHF. The CDR3 DNA follows: TGTGCCAGTACCCCCGGACAGGGCGGGAATTCACCCCTCCACTTT.

This rearrangement joins TRBV19 to TRBJ1-6; D not resolved. CDR1 LNHDA and CDR2 SQIVND come from the germline V gene (reference sequence). The CDR3 totals 13 residues. The V and J ends lost 7 bases and 9 bases respectively, with 13 bases between them. The CDR3: CASNEGRISPLHF. The CDR3 DNA reads as TGTGCCAGTAACGAGGGTCGAATTTCACCCCTCCACTTT. Full variable domain (rest looked up from reference TRBV19 and TRBJ1-6): DGGITQSPKYLFRKEGQNVTLSCEQNLNHDAMYWYRQDPGQGLRLIYYSQIVNDFQKGDIAEGYSVSREKKESFPLTVTSAQKNPTAFYLCASNEGRISPLHFGNGTRLTVT.

CDR3 in DNA: TGTGCCAGCAGTTACTCGGAGGGATTGTACGAGCAGTACTTC. Amino acids: CASSYSEGLYEQYF. The rearrangement links TRBV6-2 or TRBV6-3 to TRBJ2-7, with a tentative D call TRBD2 (6 bases). Germline V CDR1 and CDR2: MNHEY, SVGEGT. The CDR3 contains 14 residues. Trimming shortened V by 0 bases and J by 4 bases, and 10 bases separated the two germline ends.

This clonotype came up many times. The rearrangement links TRBV11-2 to TRBJ1-2; tentatively, D is TRBD1 (5 bases). This CDR3 contains 14 residues. Looked up from germline, CDR1 is SGHAT and CDR2 is FQNNGV. Trimming took 1 base from V and 4 from J, leaving 10 bases between them. The CDR3, as DNA: TGTGCCAGCAGCTTAGGGGGGACTCCCTATGGCTACACCTTC. It yields the protein CASSLGGTPYGYTF.

This clonotype was detected ten times or more. CDR3 sequence reads: CASSPDLVRGGRETQYF. In DNA, the CDR3 is TGTGCCAGCAGTCCCGACTTAGTTAGAGGAGGCCGGGAGACCCAGTACTTC. The gene calls are TRBV6-2 or TRBV6-3 and TRBJ2-5, with a possible D match to TRBD2 (5 bases). Trimming removed 5 bases from V and 5 bases from J, with 24 bases in between. This CDR3 is built from 17 residues. Germline V gene lookup returns CDR1 MNHEY and CDR2 SVGEGT.

This clonotype came up many times. V gene TRBV7-2 combines with J gene TRBJ1-1, with no clear D. From germline, CDR1 is SGHTA and CDR2 FQGNSA. This CDR3 is built from 13 residues. With 1 base removed from V and 4 bases from J, the gap between germline ends came to 7 bases. The CDR3 DNA is TGTGCCAGCAGCTTAGAGAAGGGCACTGAAGCTTTCTTT. It is translated as CASSLEKGTEAFF.

Note on this clonotype: This may stem from a read error, because a much larger clone lies one nucleotide away. V is TRBV28 and J is TRBJ1-2, with 11 bases fitting TRBD1. The germline gives CDR1 MDHEN, CDR2 SYDVKM. After removal of 4 bases from V and 4 bases from J, the junction contained 11 bases not matched to a gene. The CDR3 has 17 amino acids. DNA of the CDR3: TGTGCCAGCAGTTCCCCCATCGGGGACAGGGGGTTCTATGGCTACACCTTC. Its protein is CASSSPIGDRGFYGYTF.

This clonotype has a count of ten or more. The CDR3 DNA reads TGTGCCAGCAGCTACGGCCCGACAGGGGGCTTTCACGAGCAGTACTTC. Its translation: CASSYGPTGGFHEQYF. The chain couples TRBV7-2 to TRBJ2-7; 10 bases match TRBD1. The CDR3 spans 16 residues. The germline V gene encodes CDR1 SGHTA and CDR2 FQGNSA. Germline trimming cut 4 bases from V and 5 bases from J; bases unmatched to any gene: 11.

This clonotype has a count of ten or more. V is TRBV7-2 and J is TRBJ1-2; D gene ambiguous. Per the germline V gene, CDR1 is SGHTA and CDR2 is FQGNSA. The CDR3 spans 13 residues. Deletions cut 3 bases from V and 12 bases from J, with 17 bases between. In DNA, the CDR3 is TGTGCCAGCAGCTTTCTGGGCCGACACGACGACACCTTC. The encoded protein is CASSFLGRHDDTF. Based on the CDR3 plus reference TRBV7-2 and TRBJ1-2, the full variable domain is GAGVSQSPSNKVTEKGKDVELRCDPISGHTALYWYRQSLGQGLEFLIYFQGNSAPDKSGLPSDRFSAERTGGSVSTLTIQRTQQEDSAVYLCASSFLGRHDDTFGSGTRLTVV.

This clonotype was detected only once. The rearrangement uses TRBV20-1 and TRBJ2-1; TRBD2 agrees at 8 bases. With V trimmed by 6 bases and J by 4 bases, 8 bases remained unmatched. Looked up from germline, CDR1 is DFQATT and CDR2 is SNEGSKA (reference sequence). The CDR3 is 14 residues long. The CDR3 loop reads CSATGSGGYNEQFF. The CDR3, as DNA: TGCAGTGCCACGGGGAGCGGGGGTTACAATGAGCAGTTCTTC.

Ten or more counts support this clonotype. This chain joins TRBV6-1 and TRBJ1-2, with D unresolved. Germline lookup yields CDR1 MNHNS and CDR2 SASEGT. V lost 5 bases and J 5 bases, leaving 9 bases between the germline ends. The CDR3 is 12 amino acids. CDR3 loop: CASSSPPYGYTF. The CDR3 DNA is TGTGCCAGCAGTTCCCCCCCTTATGGCTACACCTTC.

This clonotype was observed at least ten times. The chain combines TRBV6-1 with TRBJ1-2, with D perhaps TRBD1 (6 bases). V was cut by 11 bases and J by 8 bases, with 15 bases left in between. The germline CDR1 and CDR2 sequences are MNHNS and SASEGT. This CDR3 has 11 amino acids. The DNA of the CDR3 is TGTGCCGGGAGAGGGGGGGGAGGCTACACCTTC. Amino acid sequence: CAGRGGGGYTF.

This clonotype has more than one count but fewer than ten. The chain recombines TRBV20-1 with TRBJ2-2; 10 nucleotides align to TRBD2. V shed 6 bases, J shed 8 bases, and the junction held 9 bases outside the gene matches. Germline values: CDR1 DFQATT, CDR2 SNEGSKA (reference sequence). There are 14 residues in the CDR3. Here the CDR3 reads CSATGAGGPGELFF. The CDR3 DNA sequence: TGCAGTGCAACGGGAGCGGGAGGGCCAGGGGAGCTGTTTTTT.

This clonotype was recorded at least ten times. The rearrangement uses TRBV7-2 and TRBJ2-4; D unresolved. The ends were cut back, 5 bases at V and 3 bases at J, with 8 bases in the middle. The CDR3 has 13 amino acids. The germline V gene encodes CDR1 SGHTA and CDR2 FQGNSA. In DNA form, the CDR3 reads TGTGCCAGCAGCCCCGGAAACAAAAACATTCAGTACTTC. This translates into CASSPGNKNIQYF.

This clonotype was counted ten times or more. This chain joins TRBV6-8 and TRBJ2-5, with D uncertain. Germline-derived CDR1 and CDR2 are MNHGY and SAAAGT. This CDR3 has 13 residues. The germline V and J ends were trimmed by 2 bases and 7 bases, with 11 bases remaining between them. CDR3 sequence reads: CASSYRSRSTQYF. The CDR3 coding sequence is TGTGCCAGCAGTTACAGGTCCAGGTCGACCCAGTACTTC.

V is TRBV29-1 and J is TRBJ2-6; no reliable D call. Trimming pared 4 bases from V and 0 bases from J, leaving 7 bases between. CDR1 is SQVTM, CDR2 ANQGSEA, per germline. The CDR3 runs 14 residues. CDR3 sequence: CSVGDYSGANVLTF. The DNA of the CDR3 is TGCAGCGTTGGGGATTACTCTGGGGCCAACGTCCTGACTTTC.